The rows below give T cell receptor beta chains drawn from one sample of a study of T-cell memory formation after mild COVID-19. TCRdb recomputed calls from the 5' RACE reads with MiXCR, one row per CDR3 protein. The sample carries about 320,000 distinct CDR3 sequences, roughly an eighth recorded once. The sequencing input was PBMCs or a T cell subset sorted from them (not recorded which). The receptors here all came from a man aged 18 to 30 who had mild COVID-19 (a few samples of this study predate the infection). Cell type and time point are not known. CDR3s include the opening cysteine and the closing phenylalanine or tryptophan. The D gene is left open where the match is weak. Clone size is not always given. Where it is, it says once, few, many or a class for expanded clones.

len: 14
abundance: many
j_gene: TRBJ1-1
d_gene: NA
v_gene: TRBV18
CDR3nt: TGTGCCAGCTCACCACCCGGGGCCCTCACTGAAGCTTTCTTT
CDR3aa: CASSPPGALTEAFF

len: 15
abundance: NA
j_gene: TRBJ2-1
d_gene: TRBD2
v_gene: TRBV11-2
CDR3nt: TGTGCCAGCAGCTTAGCTAGCGGACCATACAATGAGCAGTTCTTC
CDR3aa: CASSLASGPYNEQFF

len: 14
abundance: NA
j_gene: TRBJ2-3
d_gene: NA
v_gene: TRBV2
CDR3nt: TGTGCCAGCGGTAACCAACTAAGCACAGAAACGCAGTATTTT
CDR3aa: CASGNQLSTETQYF

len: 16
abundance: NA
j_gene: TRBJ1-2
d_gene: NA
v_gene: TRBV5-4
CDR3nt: TGTGCCAGCAGCCCCCCCATGACAGGCACTAACTATGGCTACACCTTC
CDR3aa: CASSPPMTGTNYGYTF

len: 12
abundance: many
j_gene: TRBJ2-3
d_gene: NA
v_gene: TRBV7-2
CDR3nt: TGTGCCAGCAGCTCAGATCAGGGACCGCAGTATTTT
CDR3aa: CASSSDQGPQYF

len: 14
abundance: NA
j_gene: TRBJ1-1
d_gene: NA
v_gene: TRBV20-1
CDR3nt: TGCAGTGCTAGCCCCGGGGAGGGGTGGACTGAAGCTTTCTTT
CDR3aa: CSASPGEGWTEAFF

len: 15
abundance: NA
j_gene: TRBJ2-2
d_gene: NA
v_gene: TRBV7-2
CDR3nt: TGTGCCAGCAGCTGGGGGGTGCGGGGTGCCGGGGAGCTGTTTTTT
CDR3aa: CASSWGVRGAGELFF

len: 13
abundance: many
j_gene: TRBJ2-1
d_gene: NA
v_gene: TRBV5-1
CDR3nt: TGCGCCAGCAGCGTTACTAGCTACAATGAGCAGTTCTTC
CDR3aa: CASSVTSYNEQFF

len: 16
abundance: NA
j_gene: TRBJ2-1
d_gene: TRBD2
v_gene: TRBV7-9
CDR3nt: TGTGCCAGCAGCTCGGCTAGCGGGGCGGGGAAGGATGAGCAGTTCTTC
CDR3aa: CASSSASGAGKDEQFF

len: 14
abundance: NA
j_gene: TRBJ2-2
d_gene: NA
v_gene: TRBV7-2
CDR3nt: TGTGCCAGCAGCTCCAGGGTAATCACCGGGGAGCTGTTTTTT
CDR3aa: CASSSRVITGELFF

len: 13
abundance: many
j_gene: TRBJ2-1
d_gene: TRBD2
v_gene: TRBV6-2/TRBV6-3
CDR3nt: TGTGCCAGCAGTCCCTTCGGGGGGAATGAGCAGTTCTTC
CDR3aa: CASSPFGGNEQFF

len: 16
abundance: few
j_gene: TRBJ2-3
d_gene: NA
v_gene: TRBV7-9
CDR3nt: TGTGCCAGCAGGAGCGGACCTCGAGGTCGGTTGAATACGCAGTATTTT
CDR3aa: CASRSGPRGRLNTQYF

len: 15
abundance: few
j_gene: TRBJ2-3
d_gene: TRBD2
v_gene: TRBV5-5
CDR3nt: TGTGCCAGCAGCCTACTAGCGACCTCACCAGATACGCAGTATTTT
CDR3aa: CASSLLATSPDTQYF

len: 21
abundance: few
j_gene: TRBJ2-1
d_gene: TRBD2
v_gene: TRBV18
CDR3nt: TGTGCCAGCTCATCACAGGTACCATCTAGCGGGCCCGGGAGCTCCTACAATGAGCAGTTCTTC
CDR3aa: CASSSQVPSSGPGSSYNEQFF

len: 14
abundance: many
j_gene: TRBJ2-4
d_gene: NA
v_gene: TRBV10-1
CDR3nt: TGCGCCAGCAGTCCCCAGGGAGCCAAAAACATTCAGTACTTC
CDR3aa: CASSPQGAKNIQYF

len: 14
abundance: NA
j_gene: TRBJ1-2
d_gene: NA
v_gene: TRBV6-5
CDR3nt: TGTGCCAGCAGTTATGGGGCCCTTAACTATGGCTACACCTTC
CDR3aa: CASSYGALNYGYTF

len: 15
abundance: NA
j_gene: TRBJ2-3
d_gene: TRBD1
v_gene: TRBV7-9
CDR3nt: TGTGCCAGCAGTTATCCGGGACAGGGATCAGATACGCAGTATTTT
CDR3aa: CASSYPGQGSDTQYF

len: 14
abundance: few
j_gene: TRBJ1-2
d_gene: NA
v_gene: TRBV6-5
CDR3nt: TGTGCCAGCAGGCCGGTGGACAGCGCCTATGGCTACACCTTC
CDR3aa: CASRPVDSAYGYTF

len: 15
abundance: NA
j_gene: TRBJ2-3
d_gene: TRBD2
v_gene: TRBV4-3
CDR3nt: TGCGCCAGCAGCCAAGGACTAGCGGGGGGTTATACGCAGTATTTT
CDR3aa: CASSQGLAGGYTQYF

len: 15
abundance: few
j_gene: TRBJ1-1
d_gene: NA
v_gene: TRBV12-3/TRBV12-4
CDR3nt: TGTGCCAGCAGCACACGAGGCGGGGCCTACACTGAAGCTTTCTTT
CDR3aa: CASSTRGGAYTEAFF

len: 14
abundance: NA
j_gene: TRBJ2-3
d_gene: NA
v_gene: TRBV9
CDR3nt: TGTGCCAGCACCTTCAGTACGGCAGAAGATACGCAGTATTTT
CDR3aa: CASTFSTAEDTQYF

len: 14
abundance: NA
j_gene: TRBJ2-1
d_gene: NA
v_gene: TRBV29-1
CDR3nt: TGCAGCGTTGAAAGGGGGGGAATCCACAATGAGCAGTTCTTC
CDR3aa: CSVERGGIHNEQFF

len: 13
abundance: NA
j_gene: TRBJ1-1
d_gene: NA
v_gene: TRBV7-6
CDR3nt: TGTGCCAGCAGCTCTAACGGATACACTGAAGCTTTCTTT
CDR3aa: CASSSNGYTEAFF

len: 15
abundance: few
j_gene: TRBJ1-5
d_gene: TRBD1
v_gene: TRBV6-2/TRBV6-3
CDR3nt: TGTGCCAGCAGTTTAGACAGGGACTACAATCAGCCCCAGCATTTT
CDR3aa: CASSLDRDYNQPQHF

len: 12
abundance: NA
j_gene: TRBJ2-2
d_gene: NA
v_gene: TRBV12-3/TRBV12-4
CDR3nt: TGTGCCAGCAGTTTCTCTCCCGGGGAGCTGTTTTTT
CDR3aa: CASSFSPGELFF

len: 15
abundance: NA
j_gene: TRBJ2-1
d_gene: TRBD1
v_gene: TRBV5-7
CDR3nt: TGTGCCAGCAGCTCCCGGGACAGCGCTTACAATGAGCAGTTCTTC
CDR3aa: CASSSRDSAYNEQFF

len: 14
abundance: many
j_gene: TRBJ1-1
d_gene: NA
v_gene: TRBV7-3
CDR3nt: TGTGCCAGCAGCCATGGGGGGGGGCACACTGAAGCTTTCTTT
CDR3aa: CASSHGGGHTEAFF

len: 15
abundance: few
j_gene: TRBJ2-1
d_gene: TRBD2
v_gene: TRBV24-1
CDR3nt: TGTGCCACCAGTGTCATAGCGGGAACGTCCGATGAGCAGTTCTTC
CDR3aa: CATSVIAGTSDEQFF

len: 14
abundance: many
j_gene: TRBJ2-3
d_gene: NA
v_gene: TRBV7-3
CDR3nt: TGTGCCAGCAGCGTTGCAGCAGGCGCAGATACGCAGTATTTT
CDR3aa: CASSVAAGADTQYF

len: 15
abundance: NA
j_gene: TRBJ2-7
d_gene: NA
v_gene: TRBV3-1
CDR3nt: TGTGCCAGCAGCCAAGAAAGAGGGTGGAGCTACGAGCAGTACTTC
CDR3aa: CASSQERGWSYEQYF

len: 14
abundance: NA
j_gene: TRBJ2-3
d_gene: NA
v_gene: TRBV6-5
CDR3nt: TGTGCCAGCAGTTACTCGGCCCAGGCAGATACGCAGTATTTT
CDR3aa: CASSYSAQADTQYF

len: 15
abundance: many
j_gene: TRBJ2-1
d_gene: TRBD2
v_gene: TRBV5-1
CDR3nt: TGCGCCAGCAGCTTGGTAGCGGGGGGTTCGAATGAGCAGTTCTTC
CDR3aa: CASSLVAGGSNEQFF

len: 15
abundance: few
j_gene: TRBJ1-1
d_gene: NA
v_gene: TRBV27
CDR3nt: TGTGCCAGCAGTTTGACAGGAATTTTGAACACTGAAGCTTTCTTT
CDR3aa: CASSLTGILNTEAFF

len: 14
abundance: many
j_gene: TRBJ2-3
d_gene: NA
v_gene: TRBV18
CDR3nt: TGTGCCAGCTCACCACCGGTCCGCACAGATACGCAGTATTTT
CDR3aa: CASSPPVRTDTQYF

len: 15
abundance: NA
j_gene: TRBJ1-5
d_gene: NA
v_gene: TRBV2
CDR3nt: TGTGCCAGTGGCGGGCCCGTCGCCGGGGGCCAGCCCCAGCATTTT
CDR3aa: CASGGPVAGGQPQHF

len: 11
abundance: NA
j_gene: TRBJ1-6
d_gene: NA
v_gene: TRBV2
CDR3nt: TGTGCCAGCAGTGAAAGCTCACCCCTCCACTTT
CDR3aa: CASSESSPLHF

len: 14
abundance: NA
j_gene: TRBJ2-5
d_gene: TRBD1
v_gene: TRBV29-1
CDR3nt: TGCAGCGTTGTTATACAGGGGTTGGGTGAGACCCAGTACTTC
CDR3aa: CSVVIQGLGETQYF

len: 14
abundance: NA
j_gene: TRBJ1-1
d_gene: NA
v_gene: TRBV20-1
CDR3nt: TGCACCACCAGGGCGCCAGGTTCCAACACTGAAGCTTTCTTT
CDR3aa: CTTRAPGSNTEAFF

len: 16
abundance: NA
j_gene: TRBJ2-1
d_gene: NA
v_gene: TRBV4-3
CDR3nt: TGCGCCAGCAGCCAAGGTCAAGTCGAGGGGTACAATGAGCAGTTCTTC
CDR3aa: CASSQGQVEGYNEQFF

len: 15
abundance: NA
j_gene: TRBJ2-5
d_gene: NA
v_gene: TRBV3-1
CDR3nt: TGTGCCAGCAGCCAAGGACCAACCCCCCAAGAGACCCAGTACTTC
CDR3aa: CASSQGPTPQETQYF

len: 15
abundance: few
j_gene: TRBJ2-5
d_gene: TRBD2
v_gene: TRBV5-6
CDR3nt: TGTGCCAGCAGCTTGGTCAGCGGGGTATGGGAGACCCAGTACTTC
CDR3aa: CASSLVSGVWETQYF

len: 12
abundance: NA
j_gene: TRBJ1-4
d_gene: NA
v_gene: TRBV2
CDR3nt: TGTGCCAGCTCTTTCCAGGGAGAAAAACTGTTTTTT
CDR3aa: CASSFQGEKLFF

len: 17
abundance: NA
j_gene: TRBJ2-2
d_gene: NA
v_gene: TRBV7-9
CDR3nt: TGTGCCAGCAGCTTAGCGGCGTGGGGGGACGACACCGGGGAGCTGTTTTTT
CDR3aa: CASSLAAWGDDTGELFF

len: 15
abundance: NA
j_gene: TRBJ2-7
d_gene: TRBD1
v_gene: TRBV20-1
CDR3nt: TGCAGTGCCGAGAGGAGGGCAGGGGGCAGGTACGAGCAGTACTTC
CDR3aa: CSAERRAGGRYEQYF

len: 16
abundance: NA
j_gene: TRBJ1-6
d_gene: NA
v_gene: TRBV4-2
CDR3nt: TGTGCCAGCAGCCAACCGCCTATACGGCGTAATTCACCCCTCCACTTT
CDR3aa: CASSQPPIRRNSPLHF

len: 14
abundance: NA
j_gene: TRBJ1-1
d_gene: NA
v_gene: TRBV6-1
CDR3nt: TGTGCCAGCAGTGGCCGGGTTTCGAACACTGAAGCTTTCTTT
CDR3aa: CASSGRVSNTEAFF

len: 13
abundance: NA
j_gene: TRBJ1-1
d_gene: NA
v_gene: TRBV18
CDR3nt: TGTGCCAGCTCACTAGACCGACAGTTTGAAGCTTTCTTT
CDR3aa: CASSLDRQFEAFF

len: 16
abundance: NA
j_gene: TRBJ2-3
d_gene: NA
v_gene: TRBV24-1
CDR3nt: TGTGCCACCAGTGATCCCGGACACGGTGGGACAGATACGCAGTATTTT
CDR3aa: CATSDPGHGGTDTQYF

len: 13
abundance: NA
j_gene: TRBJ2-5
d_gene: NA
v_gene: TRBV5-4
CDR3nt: TGTGCTTGGGGGGCGGAGGTCCAAGAGACCCAGTACTTC
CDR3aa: CAWGAEVQETQYF

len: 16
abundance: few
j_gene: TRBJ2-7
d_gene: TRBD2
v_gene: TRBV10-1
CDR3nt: TGCGCCAGCAGTGAGTCGAATCGGCTAGCGGGGGAAAAGCAGTACTTC
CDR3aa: CASSESNRLAGEKQYF

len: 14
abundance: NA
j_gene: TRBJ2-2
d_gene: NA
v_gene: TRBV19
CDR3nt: TGTGCCAGTACTCTGGGGGCGAACACCGGGGAGCTGTTTTTT
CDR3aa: CASTLGANTGELFF

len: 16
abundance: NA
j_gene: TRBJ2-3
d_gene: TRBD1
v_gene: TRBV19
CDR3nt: TGTGCCAGTAGTATCAGGACAGGGATGGGCACAGATACGCAGTATTTT
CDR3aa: CASSIRTGMGTDTQYF

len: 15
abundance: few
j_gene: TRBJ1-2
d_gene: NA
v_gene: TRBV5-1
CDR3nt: TGCGCCAGCAGCCCACAGGGCTACCGCCTCTATGGCTACACCTTC
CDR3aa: CASSPQGYRLYGYTF

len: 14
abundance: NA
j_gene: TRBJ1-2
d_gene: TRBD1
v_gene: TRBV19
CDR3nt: TGTGCCAGTAGGGACCGGGACAGGGCCTATGGCTACACCTTC
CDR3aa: CASRDRDRAYGYTF

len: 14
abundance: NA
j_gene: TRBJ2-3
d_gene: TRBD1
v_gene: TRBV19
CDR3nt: TGTGCCGTTCGGCCCAGGGGGTGGTCAGATACGCAGTATTTT
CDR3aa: CAVRPRGWSDTQYF

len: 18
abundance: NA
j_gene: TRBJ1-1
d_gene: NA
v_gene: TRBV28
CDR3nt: TGTGCCAGCAGTTTGGACCACCCCGCGGGGTATAGGTACACTGAAGCTTTCTTT
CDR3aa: CASSLDHPAGYRYTEAFF

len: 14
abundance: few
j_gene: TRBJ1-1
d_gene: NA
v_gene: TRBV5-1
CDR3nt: TGCGCCAGCAGCTTGGTTTCCTCTGACACTGAAGCTTTCTTT
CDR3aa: CASSLVSSDTEAFF